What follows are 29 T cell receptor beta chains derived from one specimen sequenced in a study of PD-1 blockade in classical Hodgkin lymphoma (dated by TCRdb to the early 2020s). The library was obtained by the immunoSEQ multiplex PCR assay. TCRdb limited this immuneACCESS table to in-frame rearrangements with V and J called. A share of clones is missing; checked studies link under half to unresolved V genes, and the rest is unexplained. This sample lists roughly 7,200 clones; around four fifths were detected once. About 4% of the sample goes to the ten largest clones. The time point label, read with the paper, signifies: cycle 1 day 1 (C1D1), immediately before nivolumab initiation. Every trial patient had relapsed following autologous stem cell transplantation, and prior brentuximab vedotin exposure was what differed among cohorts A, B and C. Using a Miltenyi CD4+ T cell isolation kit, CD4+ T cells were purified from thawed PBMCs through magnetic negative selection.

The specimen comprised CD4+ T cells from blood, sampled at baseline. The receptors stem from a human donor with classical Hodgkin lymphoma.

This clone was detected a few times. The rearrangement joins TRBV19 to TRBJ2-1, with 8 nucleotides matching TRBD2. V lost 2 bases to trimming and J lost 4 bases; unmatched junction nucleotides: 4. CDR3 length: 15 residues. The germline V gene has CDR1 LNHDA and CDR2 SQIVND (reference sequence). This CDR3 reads CASSISGSGYNEQFF. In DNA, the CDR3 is TGTGCCAGTAGTATAAGCGGGAGCGGGTACAATGAGCAGTTCTTC.

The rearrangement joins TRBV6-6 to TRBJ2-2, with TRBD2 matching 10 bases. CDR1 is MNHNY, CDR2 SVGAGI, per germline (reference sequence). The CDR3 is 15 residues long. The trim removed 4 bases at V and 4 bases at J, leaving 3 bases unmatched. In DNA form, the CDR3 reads TGTGCCAGCAGTTCAGCGGGAGGGCGCACCGGGGAGCTGTTTTTT. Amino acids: CASSSAGGRTGELFF.

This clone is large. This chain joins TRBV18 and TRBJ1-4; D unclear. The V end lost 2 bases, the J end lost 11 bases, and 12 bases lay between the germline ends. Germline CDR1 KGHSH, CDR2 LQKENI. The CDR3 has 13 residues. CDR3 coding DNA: TGTGCCAGCTCACCAGGGCTTAATCAGAAACTGTTTTTT. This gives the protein CASSPGLNQKLFF.

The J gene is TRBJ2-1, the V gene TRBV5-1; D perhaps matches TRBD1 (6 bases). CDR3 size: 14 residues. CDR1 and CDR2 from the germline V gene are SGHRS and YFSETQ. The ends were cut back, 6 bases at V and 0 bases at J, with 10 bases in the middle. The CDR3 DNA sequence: TGCGCCAGCAACCAGGACAGCTCCTACAATGAGCAGTTCTTC. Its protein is CASNQDSSYNEQFF.

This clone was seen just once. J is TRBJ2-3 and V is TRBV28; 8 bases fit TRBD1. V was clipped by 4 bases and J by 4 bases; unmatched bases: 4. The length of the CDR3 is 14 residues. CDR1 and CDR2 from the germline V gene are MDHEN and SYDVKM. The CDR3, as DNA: TGTGCCAGCAGTTGGGGACAGGTCGCAGATACGCAGTATTTT. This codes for CASSWGQVADTQYF.

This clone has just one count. The CDR3 nucleotides read TGTGCCAGAGAAACTTATGGTGAACAAAGTCGGGCCAACGTCCTGACTTTC. Translating it yields CARETYGEQSRANVLTF. This chain connects TRBV5-3 to TRBJ2-6; D is unclear. TRBV5-3 is given ORF status, its function remaining uncertain. V lost 7 bases and J lost 5, with 22 bases in between. The CDR3 runs to 17 residues.

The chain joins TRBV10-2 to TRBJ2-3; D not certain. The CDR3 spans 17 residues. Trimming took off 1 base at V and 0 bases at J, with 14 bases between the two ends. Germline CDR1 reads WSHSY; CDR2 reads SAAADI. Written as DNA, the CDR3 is TGCGCCAGCAGTGAGTACCCCCCGGCGGTAAGCACAGATACGCAGTATTTT. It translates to CASSEYPPAVSTDTQYF.

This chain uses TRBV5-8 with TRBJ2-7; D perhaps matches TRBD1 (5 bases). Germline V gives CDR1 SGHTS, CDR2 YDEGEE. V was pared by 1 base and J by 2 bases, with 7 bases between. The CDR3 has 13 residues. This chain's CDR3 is CASSLQGPYEQYV. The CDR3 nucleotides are TGTGCCAGCAGCTTGCAGGGTCCCTACGAGCAGTACGTC.

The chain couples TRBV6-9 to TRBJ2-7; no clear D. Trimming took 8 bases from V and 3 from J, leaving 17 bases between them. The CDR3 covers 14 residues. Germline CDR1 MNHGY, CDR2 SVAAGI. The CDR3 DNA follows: TGTGCCAGCCTCTGGGCATTGGGTTTCTACGAGCAGTACTTC. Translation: CASLWALGFYEQYF.

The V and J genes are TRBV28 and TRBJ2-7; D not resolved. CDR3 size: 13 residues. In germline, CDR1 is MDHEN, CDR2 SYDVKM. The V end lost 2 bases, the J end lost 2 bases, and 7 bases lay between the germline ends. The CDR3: CASSLGMPYEQYF. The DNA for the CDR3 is TGTGCCAGCAGTTTAGGGATGCCCTACGAGCAGTACTTC.

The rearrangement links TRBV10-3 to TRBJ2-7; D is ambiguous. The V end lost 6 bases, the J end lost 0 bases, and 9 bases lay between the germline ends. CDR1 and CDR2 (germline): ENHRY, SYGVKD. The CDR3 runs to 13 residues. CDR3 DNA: TGTGCCATCAGCGCGCGGAGCTCCTACGAGCAGTACTTC. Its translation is CAISARSSYEQYF.

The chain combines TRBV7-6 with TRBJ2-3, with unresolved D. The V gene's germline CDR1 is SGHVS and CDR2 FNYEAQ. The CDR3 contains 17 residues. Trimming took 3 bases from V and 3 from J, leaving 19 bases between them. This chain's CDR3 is CASSFPASGAATDTQYF. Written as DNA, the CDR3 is TGTGCCAGCAGCTTCCCAGCCTCGGGCGCTGCTACAGATACGCAGTATTTT.

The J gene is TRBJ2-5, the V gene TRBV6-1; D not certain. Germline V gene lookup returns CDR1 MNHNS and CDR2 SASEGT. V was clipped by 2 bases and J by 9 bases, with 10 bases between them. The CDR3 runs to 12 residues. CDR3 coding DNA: TGTGCCAGCAGTGAAACGCCGGGTTCCCAGTACTTC. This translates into CASSETPGSQYF.

The CDR3 loop reads CASSQDHRGQYEQYF. CDR3 nucleotide sequence: TGCGCCAGCAGCCAAGATCACCGGGGACAGTACGAGCAGTACTTC. V and J are TRBV4-1 and TRBJ2-7, with 7 bases aligning to TRBD1. V lost 0 bases, J lost 4 bases, and 6 bases stayed unmatched. The CDR3 spans 15 residues. Germline lookup yields CDR1 MGHRA and CDR2 YSYEKL.

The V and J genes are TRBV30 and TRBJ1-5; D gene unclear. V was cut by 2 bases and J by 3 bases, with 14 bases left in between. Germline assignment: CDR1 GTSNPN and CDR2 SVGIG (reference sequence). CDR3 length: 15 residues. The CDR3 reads CAWSPGSGPNQPQHF. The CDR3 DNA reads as TGTGCCTGGAGTCCCGGCTCTGGCCCCAATCAGCCCCAGCATTTT.

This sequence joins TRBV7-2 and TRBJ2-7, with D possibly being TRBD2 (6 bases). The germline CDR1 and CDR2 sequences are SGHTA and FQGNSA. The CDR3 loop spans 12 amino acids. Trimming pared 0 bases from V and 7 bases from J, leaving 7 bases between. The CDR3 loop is CASSLAGGEQYV. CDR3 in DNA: TGTGCCAGCAGCTTAGCGGGGGGTGAGCAGTACGTC.

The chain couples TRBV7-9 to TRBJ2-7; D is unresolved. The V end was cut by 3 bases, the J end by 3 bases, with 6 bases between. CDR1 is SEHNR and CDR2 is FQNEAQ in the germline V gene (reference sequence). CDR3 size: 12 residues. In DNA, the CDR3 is TGTGCCAGCAGCTTCGAGGTCTACGAGCAGTACTTC. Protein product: CASSFEVYEQYF.

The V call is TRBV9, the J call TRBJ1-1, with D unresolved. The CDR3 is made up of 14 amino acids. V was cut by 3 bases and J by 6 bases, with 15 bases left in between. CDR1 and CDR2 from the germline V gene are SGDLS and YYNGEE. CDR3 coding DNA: TGTGCCAGCAGCGCCATTTCCGTCCGGGCTGAAGCTTTCTTT. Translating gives CASSAISVRAEAFF.

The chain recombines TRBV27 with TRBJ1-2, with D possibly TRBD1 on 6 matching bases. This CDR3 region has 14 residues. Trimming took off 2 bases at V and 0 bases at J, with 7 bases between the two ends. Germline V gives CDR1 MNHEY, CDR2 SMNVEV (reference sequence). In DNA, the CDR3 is TGTGCCAGCAGTTTACGGGACACTAACTATGGCTACACCTTC. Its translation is CASSLRDTNYGYTF.

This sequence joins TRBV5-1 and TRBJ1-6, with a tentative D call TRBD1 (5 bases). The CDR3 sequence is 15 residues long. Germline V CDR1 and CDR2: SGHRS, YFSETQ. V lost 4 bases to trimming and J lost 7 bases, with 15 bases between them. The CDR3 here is CASSADISRNSPLHF. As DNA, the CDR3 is TGCGCCAGCAGCGCGGACATTTCGAGAAATTCACCCCTCCACTTT.

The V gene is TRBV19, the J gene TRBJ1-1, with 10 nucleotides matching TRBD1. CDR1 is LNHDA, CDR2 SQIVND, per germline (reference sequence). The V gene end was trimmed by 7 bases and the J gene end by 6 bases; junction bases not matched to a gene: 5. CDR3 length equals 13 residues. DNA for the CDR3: TGTGCCAGTAAGAGACAGGGGGCGGCTGAAGCTTTCTTT. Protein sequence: CASKRQGAAEAFF.

CDR3 sequence reads: CASSLGIGNEKLFF. As DNA, the CDR3 is TGTGCCAGCAGCTTAGGAATAGGGAATGAAAAACTGTTTTTT. The chain joins TRBV11-2 to TRBJ1-4; D call uncertain. V was shortened by 1 base and J by 5 bases, with 8 bases between the two germline ends. Germline V gives CDR1 SGHAT, CDR2 FQNNGV. The CDR3 is made up of 14 amino acids.

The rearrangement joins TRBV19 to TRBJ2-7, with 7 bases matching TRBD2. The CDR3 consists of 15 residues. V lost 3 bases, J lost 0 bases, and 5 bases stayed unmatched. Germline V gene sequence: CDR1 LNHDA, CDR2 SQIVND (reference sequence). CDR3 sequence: CASSIAPSGSYEQYF. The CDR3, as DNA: TGTGCCAGTAGTATTGCGCCTAGCGGCTCCTACGAGCAGTACTTC.

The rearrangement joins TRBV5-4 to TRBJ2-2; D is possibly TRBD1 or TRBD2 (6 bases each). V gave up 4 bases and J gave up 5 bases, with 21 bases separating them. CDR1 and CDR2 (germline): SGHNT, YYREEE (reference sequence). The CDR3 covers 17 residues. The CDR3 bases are TGTGCCAGCAGCACCGGGGGCACCCCGGGCCAAACCGGGGAGCTGTTTTTT. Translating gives CASSTGGTPGQTGELFF.

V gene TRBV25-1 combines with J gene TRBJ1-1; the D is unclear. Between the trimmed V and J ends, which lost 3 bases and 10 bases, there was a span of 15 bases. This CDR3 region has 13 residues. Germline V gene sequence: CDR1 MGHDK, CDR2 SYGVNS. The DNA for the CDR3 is TGTGCCAGCAGTGACGGTAGCAGGCGGGGAGCTTTCTTT. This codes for CASSDGSRRGAFF. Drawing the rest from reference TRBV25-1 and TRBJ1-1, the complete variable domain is EADIYQTPRYLVIGTGKKITLECSQTMGHDKMYWYQQDPGMELHLIHYSYGVNSTEKGDLSSESTVSRIRTEHFPLTLESARPSHTSQYLCASSDGSRRGAFFGQGTRLTVV.

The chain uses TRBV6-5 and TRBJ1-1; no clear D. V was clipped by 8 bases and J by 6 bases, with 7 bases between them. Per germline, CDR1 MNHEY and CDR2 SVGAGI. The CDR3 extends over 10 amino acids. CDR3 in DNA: TGTGCCAGCGTCGGCGCTGAAGCTTTCTTT. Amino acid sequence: CASVGAEAFF.

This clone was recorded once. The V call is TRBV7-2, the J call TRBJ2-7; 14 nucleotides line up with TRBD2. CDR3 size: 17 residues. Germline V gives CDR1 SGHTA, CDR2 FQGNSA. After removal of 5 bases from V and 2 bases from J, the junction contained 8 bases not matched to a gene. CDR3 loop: CASSRGQTSGRAYEQYF. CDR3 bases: TGTGCCAGCAGCCGAGGGCAGACTAGCGGGAGGGCCTACGAGCAGTACTTC.

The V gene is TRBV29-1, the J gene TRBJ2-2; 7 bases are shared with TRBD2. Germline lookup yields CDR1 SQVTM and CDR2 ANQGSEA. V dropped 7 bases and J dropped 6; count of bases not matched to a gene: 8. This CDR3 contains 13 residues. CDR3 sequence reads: CSAVTSVAGELFF. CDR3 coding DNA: TGCAGCGCCGTAACTAGCGTCGCCGGGGAGCTGTTTTTT.

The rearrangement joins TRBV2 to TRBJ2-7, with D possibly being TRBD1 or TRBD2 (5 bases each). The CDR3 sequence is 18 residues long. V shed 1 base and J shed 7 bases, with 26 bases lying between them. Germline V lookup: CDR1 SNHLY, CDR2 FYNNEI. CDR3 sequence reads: CASSEERAGTAPAYEQYV. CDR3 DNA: TGTGCCAGCAGTGAAGAGAGGGCAGGGACGGCCCCCGCTTATGAGCAGTACGTC.